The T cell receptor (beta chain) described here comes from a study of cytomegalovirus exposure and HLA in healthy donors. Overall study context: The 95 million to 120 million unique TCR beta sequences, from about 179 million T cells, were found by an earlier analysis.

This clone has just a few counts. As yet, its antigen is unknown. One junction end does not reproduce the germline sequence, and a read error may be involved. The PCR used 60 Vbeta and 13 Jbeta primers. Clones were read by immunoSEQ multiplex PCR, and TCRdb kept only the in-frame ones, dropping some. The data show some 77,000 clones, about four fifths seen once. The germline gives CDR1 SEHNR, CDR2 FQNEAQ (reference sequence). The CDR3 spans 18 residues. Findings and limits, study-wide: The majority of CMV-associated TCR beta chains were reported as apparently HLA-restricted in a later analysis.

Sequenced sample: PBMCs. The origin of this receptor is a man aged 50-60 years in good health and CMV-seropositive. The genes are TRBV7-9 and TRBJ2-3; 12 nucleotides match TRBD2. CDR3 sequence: CSSSLPFRLAGVTDTQYF. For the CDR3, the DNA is TGTTCCAGCAGCTTACCCTTCCGACTAGCGGGAGTCACAGATACGCAGTATTTT.